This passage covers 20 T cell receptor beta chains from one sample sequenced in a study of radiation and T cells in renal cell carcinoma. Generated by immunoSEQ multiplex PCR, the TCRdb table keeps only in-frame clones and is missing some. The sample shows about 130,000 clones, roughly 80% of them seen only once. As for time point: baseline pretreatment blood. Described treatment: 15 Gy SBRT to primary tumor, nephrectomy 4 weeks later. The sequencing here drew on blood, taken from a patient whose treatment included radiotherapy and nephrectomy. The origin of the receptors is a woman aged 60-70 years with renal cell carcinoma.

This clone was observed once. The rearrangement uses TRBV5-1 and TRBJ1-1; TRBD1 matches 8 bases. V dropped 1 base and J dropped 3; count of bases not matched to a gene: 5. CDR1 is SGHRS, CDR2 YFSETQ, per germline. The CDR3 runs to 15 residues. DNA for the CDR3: TGCGCCAGCAGCTTGTTCCCACAGGGGGACACTGAAGCTTTCTTT. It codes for CASSLFPQGDTEAFF.

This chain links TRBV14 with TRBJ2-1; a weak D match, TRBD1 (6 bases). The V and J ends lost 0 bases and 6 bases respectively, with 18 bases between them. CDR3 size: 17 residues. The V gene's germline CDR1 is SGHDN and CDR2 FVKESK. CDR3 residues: CASSQEGAMKGGNEQFF. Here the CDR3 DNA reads TGTGCCAGCAGCCAAGAGGGGGCAATGAAAGGCGGCAATGAGCAGTTCTTC.

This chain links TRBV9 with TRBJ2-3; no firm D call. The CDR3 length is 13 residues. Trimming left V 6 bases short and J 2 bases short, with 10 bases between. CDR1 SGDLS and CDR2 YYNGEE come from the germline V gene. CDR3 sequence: CASTRRNTDTQYF. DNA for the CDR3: TGTGCCAGCACCCGCAGGAACACAGATACGCAGTATTTT.

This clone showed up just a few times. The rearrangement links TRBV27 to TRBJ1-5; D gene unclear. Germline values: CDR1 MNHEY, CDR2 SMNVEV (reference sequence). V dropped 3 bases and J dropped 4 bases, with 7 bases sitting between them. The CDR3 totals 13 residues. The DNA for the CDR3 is TGTGCCAGCAGTTTTATGGAGAATCAGCCCCAGCATTTT. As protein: CASSFMENQPQHF.

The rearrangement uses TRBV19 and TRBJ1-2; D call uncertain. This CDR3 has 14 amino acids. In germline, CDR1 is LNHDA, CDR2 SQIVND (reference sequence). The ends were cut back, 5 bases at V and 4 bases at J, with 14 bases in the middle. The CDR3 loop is CASSPGLGAYGYTF. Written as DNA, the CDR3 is TGTGCCAGTAGTCCGGGCCTGGGAGCCTATGGCTACACCTTC.

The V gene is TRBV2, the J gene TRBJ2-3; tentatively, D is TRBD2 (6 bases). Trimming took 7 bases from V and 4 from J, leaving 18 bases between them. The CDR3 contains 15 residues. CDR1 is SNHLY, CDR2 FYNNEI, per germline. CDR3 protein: CASMGGVKESDTQYF. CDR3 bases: TGTGCCAGCATGGGAGGCGTCAAAGAATCAGATACGCAGTATTTT.

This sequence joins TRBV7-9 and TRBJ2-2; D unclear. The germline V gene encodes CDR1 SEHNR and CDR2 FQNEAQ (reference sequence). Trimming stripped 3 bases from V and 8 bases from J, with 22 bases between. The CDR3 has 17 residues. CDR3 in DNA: TGTGCCAGCAGCTTCAACAGATATCATTTGGATGTGGGGGAGCTGTTTTTT. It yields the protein CASSFNRYHLDVGELFF.

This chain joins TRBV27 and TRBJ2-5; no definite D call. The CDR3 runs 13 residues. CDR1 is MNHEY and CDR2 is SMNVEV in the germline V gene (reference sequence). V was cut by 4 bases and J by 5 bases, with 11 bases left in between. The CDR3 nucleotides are TGTGCCAGCAGTTCCTGGCAGTCGGAGACCCAGTACTTC. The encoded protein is CASSSWQSETQYF.

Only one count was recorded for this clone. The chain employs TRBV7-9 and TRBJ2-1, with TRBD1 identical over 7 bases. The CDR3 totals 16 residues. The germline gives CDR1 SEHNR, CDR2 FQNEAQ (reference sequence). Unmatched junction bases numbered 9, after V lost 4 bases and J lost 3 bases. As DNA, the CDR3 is TGTGCCAGCAGCTCAACATCGGGACAGCACTACAATGAGCAGTTCTTC. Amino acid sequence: CASSSTSGQHYNEQFF.

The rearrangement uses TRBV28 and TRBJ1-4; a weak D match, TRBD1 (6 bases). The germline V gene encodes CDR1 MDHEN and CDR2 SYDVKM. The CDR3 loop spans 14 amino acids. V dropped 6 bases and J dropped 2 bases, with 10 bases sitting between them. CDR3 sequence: CASRETGTNEKLFF. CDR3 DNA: TGTGCCAGCAGGGAGACAGGCACTAATGAAAAACTGTTTTTT. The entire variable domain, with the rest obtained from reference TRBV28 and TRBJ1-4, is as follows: DVKVTQSSRYLVKRTGEKVFLECVQDMDHENMFWYRQDPGLGLRLIYFSYDVKMKEKGDIPEGYSVSREKKERFSLILESASTNQTSMYLCASRETGTNEKLFFGSGTQLSVL.

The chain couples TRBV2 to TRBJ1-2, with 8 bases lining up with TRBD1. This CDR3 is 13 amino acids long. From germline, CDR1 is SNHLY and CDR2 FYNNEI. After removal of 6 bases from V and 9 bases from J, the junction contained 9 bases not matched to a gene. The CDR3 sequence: CASRIAGGRSYTF. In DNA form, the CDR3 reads TGTGCCAGCAGGATTGCAGGGGGCAGAAGCTACACCTTC.

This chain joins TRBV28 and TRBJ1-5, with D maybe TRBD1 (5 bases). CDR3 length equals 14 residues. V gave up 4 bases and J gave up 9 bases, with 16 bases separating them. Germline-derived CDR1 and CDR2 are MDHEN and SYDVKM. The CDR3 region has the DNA TGTGCCAGCAGTTCCCCTCTAGGGGAGGGGCCCCAGCATTTT. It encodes CASSSPLGEGPQHF.

The CDR3 loop reads CASSPFTGTTGASNQPQHF. As DNA, the CDR3 is TGTGCCAGCAGCCCATTTACCGGGACAACAGGGGCCAGCAATCAGCCCCAGCATTTT. The chain employs TRBV7-9 and TRBJ1-5, with TRBD1 matching over 7 bases. Germline trimming cut 5 bases from V and 1 base from J; bases unmatched to any gene: 17. CDR1 is SEHNR and CDR2 is FQNEAQ in the germline V gene (reference sequence). The CDR3 contains 19 residues.

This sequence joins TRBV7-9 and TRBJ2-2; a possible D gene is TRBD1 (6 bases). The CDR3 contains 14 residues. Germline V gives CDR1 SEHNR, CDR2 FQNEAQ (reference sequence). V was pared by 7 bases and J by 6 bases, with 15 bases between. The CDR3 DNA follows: TGTGCCAGCACCCTCCCAACAGGGCCCGGGGAGCTGTTTTTT. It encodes CASTLPTGPGELFF.

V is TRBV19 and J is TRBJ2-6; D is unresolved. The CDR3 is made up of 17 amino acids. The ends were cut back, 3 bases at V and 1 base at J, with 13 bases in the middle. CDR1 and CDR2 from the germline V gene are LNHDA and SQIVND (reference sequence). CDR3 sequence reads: CASSIVGQISGANVLTF. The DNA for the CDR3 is TGTGCCAGTAGTATTGTCGGGCAGATTTCTGGGGCCAACGTCCTGACTTTC.

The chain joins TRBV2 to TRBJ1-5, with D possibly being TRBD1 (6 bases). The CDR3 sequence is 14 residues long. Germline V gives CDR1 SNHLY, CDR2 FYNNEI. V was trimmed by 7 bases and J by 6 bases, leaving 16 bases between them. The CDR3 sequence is CASTRNRDGQPQHF. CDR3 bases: TGTGCCAGCACGAGAAACAGGGACGGTCAGCCCCAGCATTTT.

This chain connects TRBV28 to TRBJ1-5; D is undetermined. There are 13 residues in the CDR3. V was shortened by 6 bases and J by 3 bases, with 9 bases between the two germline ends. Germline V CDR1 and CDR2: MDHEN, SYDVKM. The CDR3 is CASRAWANQPQHF. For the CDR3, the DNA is TGTGCCAGCAGGGCCTGGGCCAATCAGCCCCAGCATTTT.

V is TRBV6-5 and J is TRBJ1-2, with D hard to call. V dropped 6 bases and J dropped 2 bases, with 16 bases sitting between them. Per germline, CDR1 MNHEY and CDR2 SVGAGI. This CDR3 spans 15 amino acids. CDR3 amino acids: CASRKSWTGNYGYTF. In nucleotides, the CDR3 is TGTGCCAGCAGGAAGTCGTGGACGGGGAACTATGGCTACACCTTC.

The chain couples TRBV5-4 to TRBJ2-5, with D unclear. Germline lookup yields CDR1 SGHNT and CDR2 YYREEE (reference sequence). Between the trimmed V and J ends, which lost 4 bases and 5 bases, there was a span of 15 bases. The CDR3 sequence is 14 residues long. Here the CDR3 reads CASSPDSLRETQYF. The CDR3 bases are TGTGCCAGCAGCCCCGACTCCCTACGGGAGACCCAGTACTTC.

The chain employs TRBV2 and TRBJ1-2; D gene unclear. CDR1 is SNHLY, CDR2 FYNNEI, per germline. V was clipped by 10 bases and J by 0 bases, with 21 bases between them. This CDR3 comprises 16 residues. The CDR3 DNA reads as TGTGCCACCTCCCGAGGACTGCTTAATACTAACTATGGCTACACCTTC. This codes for CATSRGLLNTNYGYTF.